This TCR beta chain was identified during a study of human T cells and chemical hapten exposure. Overall study results and limits: In comparison with controls, expanded TCRs gave rise to a significantly larger number of large CDR3 similarity clusters.

Time point noted: pre-sensitization, week 0. The sample's treatment: therapeutic diphenylcyclopropenone sensitization with weekly scalp DPC. Blood draws came first, before each patch test. Unfractionated whole blood yielded the extracted total RNA. The CDR3 contains 15 residues. From germline, CDR1 is MNHNS and CDR2 SASEGT. Trimming cost V 3 bases and J 1 base, with 10 bases left between them. This clonotype was picked up many times. What it binds is unknown. TCRdb re-called the RACE reads with MiXCR, one entry per CDR3 protein. Of about 350,000 distinct CDR3 sequences in the sample, around 5% were seen once.

Sequenced here: whole blood, sampled in connection with sensitization to the hapten diphenylcyclopropenone (DPC). This sequence originates from a young woman with alopecia areata. Some clones in this sample may be carry-over from other donors' samples. V is TRBV6-1 and J is TRBJ1-5; possible D gene TRBD1, 5 bases. The CDR3 is CASSESQGSNQPQHF. DNA of the CDR3: TGTGCCAGCAGTGAGTCCCAGGGAAGCAATCAGCCCCAGCATTTT.